The source of this T cell receptor beta chain is a study of tumor and adjacent non-tumor tissue in lung cancer. There are 14 residues in the CDR3. Germline V gene lookup returns CDR1 MNHNY and CDR2 SVGAGI (reference sequence). This sample's RNA came from whole unsorted tissue. This non-tumor lung sample came from over 3 cm beyond the tumor edge. The library came from three nested PCR rounds adapted from ARM-PCR protocols. TCRdb re-analysed the multiplex PCR reads in MiXCR, keeping a single row per CDR3 protein. The top ten clones hold 45% to 55% of a sample with about 80,000 distinct CDR3 sequences, approximately 80% of them seen once. This clonotype has more than one count but fewer than ten.

This chain joins TRBV6-6 and TRBJ2-7; 11 bases match TRBD2. Sequencing was performed on distant non-tumor lung tissue. The TCR sequence derives from a man between 60 and 70 years old with non-small cell lung cancer. The CDR3 region is CTSGIAGGSYEQYF. The CDR3 DNA follows: TGTACTAGCGGCATAGCGGGAGGGTCCTACGAGCAGTACTTC.